Following are 26 T cell receptor beta chains from one sample sequenced in a study of T-cell reconstitution after alpha-beta-depleted transplantation in children. Overall study results and limits: At the one-year point after transplant, T-cell counts and TCRbeta diversity were found to come mostly from T cells that had been newly produced.

Preparation of the TCRbeta library was carried out with unique molecular identifiers. TCRdb independently ran MiXCR on the PCR reads; one entry per CDR3 protein. This table has fewer than 350,000 distinct CDR3 sequences, nearly 8% appearing once. These receptors have no identified antigens. The material was peripheral blood, obtained 360 days after TCRalphabeta/CD19-depleted stem cell transplant. The receptors derive from a female patient aged 2 to 10 who had a stem cell transplant for Fanconi anemia, so the T cells may come from the graft donor.

Ten or more counts support this clonotype. The rearrangement joins TRBV28 to TRBJ2-7; TRBD2 is a possible D gene (6 bases). The CDR3 has 15 residues. V was trimmed by 3 bases and J by 5 bases, leaving 17 bases between them. Looked up from germline, CDR1 is MDHEN and CDR2 is SYDVKM. The CDR3 DNA follows: TGTGCCAGCAGTTTGATAGGAGGGAGCAGCGACGAGCAGTACTTC. Amino acids: CASSLIGGSSDEQYF.

The rearrangement uses TRBV3-1 and TRBJ2-5; 8 bases map to TRBD2. CDR1 and CDR2 (germline): LGHDT, YNNKEL (reference sequence). This CDR3 is built from 14 residues. The trim removed 2 bases at V and 5 bases at J, leaving 4 bases unmatched. The CDR3 here is CASSQRGGQETQYF. CDR3 nucleotides: TGTGCCAGCAGCCAACGGGGGGGCCAGGAGACCCAGTACTTC.

The chain links TRBV4-3 to TRBJ1-1, with a tentative D call TRBD1 (5 bases). The germline V gene has CDR1 LGHNA and CDR2 YSLEER. The CDR3 spans 16 residues. Trimming removed 4 bases at V and 0 bases at J, with 15 bases between. The CDR3 DNA reads as TGCGCCAGCAGCCCCTTAGGAGGACACCTGAACACTGAAGCTTTCTTT. This codes for CASSPLGGHLNTEAFF.

The chain joins TRBV7-8 to TRBJ2-7; TRBD2 aligns across 12 bases. CDR3 length equals 19 residues. Trimming took 2 bases from V and 3 from J; bases not matched to a gene: 14. Per the germline V gene, CDR1 is SGHVS and CDR2 is FQNEAQ. CDR3 loop: CASSLRGGLAGPRGYEQYF. The CDR3 DNA sequence: TGTGCCAGCAGCTTACGGGGGGGACTAGCGGGTCCCAGGGGCTACGAGCAGTACTTC.

In this sample, this clonotype turned up a few times. The chain joins TRBV5-1 to TRBJ2-3, with a weak D call TRBD1 (5 bases). V was pared by 3 bases and J by 4 bases, with 9 bases between. CDR1 is SGHRS and CDR2 is YFSETQ in the germline V gene. The CDR3 has 13 amino acids. CDR3 coding DNA: TGCGCCAGCAGCTACATGGGGCCAGATACGCAGTATTTT. Protein: CASSYMGPDTQYF.

This clonotype has a handful of counts. V and J are TRBV2 and TRBJ1-4; 8 bases are shared with TRBD1. The length of the CDR3 is 18 residues. The germline CDR1 and CDR2 sequences are SNHLY and FYNNEI. V was pared by 7 bases and J by 0 bases, with 13 bases of the junction left unmatched. In nucleotides, the CDR3 is TGTGCCAGCACTGGCAAAGCCGGGACAGGAGCAACTAATGAAAAACTGTTTTTT. As protein: CASTGKAGTGATNEKLFF.

The table lists this clonotype with many counts. The chain uses TRBV28 and TRBJ1-4; D unresolved. The ends were cut back, 3 bases at V and 8 bases at J, with 22 bases in the middle. Germline V CDR1 and CDR2: MDHEN, SYDVKM. The CDR3 totals 17 residues. The CDR3 bases are TGTGCCAGCAGTTTCCCCTTACCGGGTCTAGGGAGCGAAAAACTGTTTTTT. Encoded protein: CASSFPLPGLGSEKLFF. The complete variable domain, with remaining parts taken from reference TRBV28 and TRBJ1-4, reads DVKVTQSSRYLVKRTGEKVFLECVQDMDHENMFWYRQDPGLGLRLIYFSYDVKMKEKGDIPEGYSVSREKKERFSLILESASTNQTSMYLCASSFPLPGLGSEKLFFGSGTQLSVL.

This clonotype was seen many times. This chain connects TRBV9 to TRBJ2-5; 7 nucleotides line up with TRBD2. J gave up 4 bases and V 4 bases, and 10 bases lay outside the gene matches. The CDR3 consists of 15 residues. Germline values: CDR1 SGDLS, CDR2 YYNGEE. CDR3 amino acids: CASSQFGGGGETQYF. The DNA of the CDR3 is TGTGCCAGCAGCCAATTCGGAGGCGGGGGAGAGACCCAGTACTTC.

This clonotype was seen only a few times. The rearrangement links TRBV28 to TRBJ1-2; 9 bases match TRBD1. The germline V gene has CDR1 MDHEN and CDR2 SYDVKM. With V trimmed by 5 bases and J by 4 bases, 8 bases remained unmatched. CDR3 length equals 15 residues. CDR3 sequence reads: CASSTPGTGTYGYTF. The CDR3 region has the DNA TGTGCCAGCAGTACCCCCGGGACAGGGACCTATGGCTACACCTTC.

There are many counts of this clonotype. The V call is TRBV12-3 or TRBV12-4, the J call TRBJ2-7; D not certain. V lost 6 bases, J lost 2 bases, and 11 bases lay in between. The CDR3 length is 13 residues. In DNA, the CDR3 is TGTGCCAGCAGGCTACGACACGCCTACGAGCAGTACTTC. Its protein is CASRLRHAYEQYF.

This clonotype showed up just a few times. The chain couples TRBV6-1 to TRBJ2-3; 12 bases agree with TRBD1. This CDR3 spans 15 amino acids. After removal of 6 bases from V and 4 bases from J, the junction contained 5 bases not matched to a gene. Germline V gene data show CDR1 as MNHNS and CDR2 as SASEGT. The CDR3 coding sequence is TGTGCCAGCAGCCGTGGGACAGGGGGCGCAGATACGCAGTATTTT. It is translated as CASSRGTGGADTQYF.

This clonotype showed up just a few times. The chain uses TRBV5-6 and TRBJ1-4; 10 bases are shared with TRBD1. The CDR3 covers 16 residues. The ends lost 6 bases at V and 4 bases at J; junction bases unmatched: 9. Germline CDR1 is SGHDT and CDR2 is YYEEEE. The CDR3 region has the DNA TGTGCCAGCACCAGGGACAGGGGCCTCGTTAATGAAAAACTGTTTTTT. As protein: CASTRDRGLVNEKLFF.

This clonotype has a count of ten or more. The chain joins TRBV7-9 to TRBJ2-1; the match to TRBD2 covers 12 bases. CDR1 SEHNR and CDR2 FQNEAQ come from the germline V gene (reference sequence). V trimming: 0 bases; J trimming: 3 bases; junction bases outside the gene matches: 3. CDR3 length equals 17 residues. The CDR3 here is CASSLALLAGGYNEQFF. DNA for the CDR3: TGTGCCAGCAGCTTAGCTCTACTAGCGGGGGGCTACAATGAGCAGTTCTTC.

This clonotype was seen many times. The chain is built from TRBV5-6 and TRBJ1-1, with no clear D. The CDR3 is 13 residues long. Germline V lookup: CDR1 SGHDT, CDR2 YYEEEE. V was trimmed by 4 bases and J by 5 bases, leaving 12 bases between them. CDR3 DNA: TGTGCCAGCAGCCTCCCCGAGGAGACTGAAGCTTTCTTT. Translation: CASSLPEETEAFF.

There are many counts of this clonotype. The chain recombines TRBV5-1 with TRBJ1-1; TRBD1 aligns across 8 bases. CDR3 length: 18 residues. Germline V gene sequence: CDR1 SGHRS, CDR2 YFSETQ. V trimming: 0 bases; J trimming: 0 bases; junction bases outside the gene matches: 10. CDR3 sequence reads: CASSLGAPGTGMNTEAFF. The CDR3 DNA reads as TGCGCCAGCAGCTTGGGGGCCCCAGGGACAGGCATGAACACTGAAGCTTTCTTT.

This clonotype was detected a few times. V gene TRBV6-1 combines with J gene TRBJ1-2; 7 nucleotides agree with TRBD1. Losses at the gene ends were 10 bases for V and 4 bases for J; bases not matched to a gene: 9. The CDR3 has 13 amino acids. Germline V gene sequence: CDR1 MNHNS, CDR2 SASEGT. CDR3 sequence: CATTRDSVYGYTF. The CDR3 DNA sequence: TGTGCCACCACCCGGGACAGCGTCTATGGCTACACCTTC.

The rearrangement uses TRBV12-5 and TRBJ2-3; 12 bases map to TRBD2. Germline assignment: CDR1 LGHNT and CDR2 FRNRAP. Trimming removed 7 bases from V and 3 bases from J; junction bases left unmatched: 8. CDR3 length equals 16 residues. Here the CDR3 DNA reads TGTGCTAGTGCCTTTGGACTAGCGGGGAAGACAGATACGCAGTATTTT. Amino acids: CASAFGLAGKTDTQYF.

This clonotype occurred many times. The rearrangement links TRBV7-9 to TRBJ2-7, with a weak D call TRBD1 (6 bases). This CDR3 has 12 amino acids. The ends were cut back, 3 bases at V and 6 bases at J, with 9 bases in the middle. Germline V gene sequence: CDR1 SEHNR, CDR2 FQNEAQ (reference sequence). This chain's CDR3 is CASSFIGGEQYF. DNA of the CDR3: TGTGCCAGCAGCTTCATAGGGGGCGAGCAGTACTTC. The variable domain in full, with the rest retrieved from reference TRBV7-9 and TRBJ2-7, is DTGVSQNPRHKITKRGQNVTFRCDPISEHNRLYWYRQTLGQGPEFLTYFQNEAQLEKSRLLSDRFSAERPKGSFSTLEIQRTEQGDSAMYLCASSFIGGEQYFGPGTRLTVT.

This clonotype showed up just a few times. The chain links TRBV20-1 to TRBJ1-3; 11 bases match TRBD1. The length of the CDR3 is 16 residues. CDR1 is DFQATT, CDR2 SNEGSKA, per germline (reference sequence). Trimming removed 6 bases from V and 0 bases from J; junction bases left unmatched: 7. The CDR3: CSATGQGDYSGNTIYF. CDR3 DNA sequence: TGCAGTGCGACGGGACAGGGGGACTACTCTGGAAACACCATATATTTT.

The chain carries TRBV11-2 and TRBJ2-4; 7 bases are shared with TRBD1. In germline, CDR1 is SGHAT, CDR2 FQNNGV. Unmatched junction bases numbered 10, after V lost 5 bases and J lost 6 bases. CDR3 size: 15 residues. CDR3 in amino acids: CASSHNRGRRNIQYF. CDR3 in DNA: TGTGCCAGCAGCCATAACAGGGGAAGAAGAAACATTCAGTACTTC.

The chain has TRBV20-1 and TRBJ2-6, with D perhaps TRBD2 (6 bases). The CDR3 is made up of 15 amino acids. CDR1 is DFQATT and CDR2 is SNEGSKA in the germline V gene (reference sequence). V was pared by 0 bases and J by 2 bases, with 8 bases between. This chain's CDR3 is CSARDWRAGANVLTF. The CDR3 DNA reads as TGCAGTGCTAGAGATTGGAGGGCTGGGGCCAACGTCCTGACTTTC.

This clonotype was picked up a small number of times. The J gene is TRBJ2-3, the V gene TRBV27; TRBD2 agrees at 11 bases. V lost 5 bases and J lost 2; bases outside the gene matches: 6. Germline V lookup: CDR1 MNHEY, CDR2 SMNVEV (reference sequence). This CDR3 comprises 16 residues. This chain's CDR3 is CASSNSGLAATDTQYF. The CDR3 coding sequence is TGTGCCAGCAGTAACTCGGGACTAGCGGCCACAGATACGCAGTATTTT.

Concerning this clonotype itself: This may be a read error, as it is one base from a much larger clone. This rearrangement joins TRBV20-1 to TRBJ2-2; D unclear. The CDR3 spans 17 residues. Germline assignment: CDR1 DFQATT and CDR2 SNEGSKA (reference sequence). The CDR3 DNA sequence: TGCTGTGCTAGAGCCCCGCTTGGGCACTACAACACCGGGGAGCTGTTTTTT. This translates into CCARAPLGHYNTGELFF.

This clonotype was seen repeatedly, ten times or more. V is TRBV12-5 and J is TRBJ2-7; the match to TRBD1 covers 8 bases. Germline lookup yields CDR1 LGHNT and CDR2 FRNRAP. The ends lost 0 bases at V and 1 base at J; junction bases unmatched: 17. CDR3 length: 20 residues. The CDR3 loop is CASGLVQKEPGTGISYEQYF. CDR3 sequence (DNA): TGTGCTAGTGGTTTGGTACAGAAGGAGCCCGGGACAGGCATATCCTACGAGCAGTACTTC.

The table lists this clonotype with many counts. The chain combines TRBV6-5 with TRBJ2-2; 10 nucleotides line up with TRBD2. Germline-derived CDR1 and CDR2 are MNHEY and SVGAGI. The length of the CDR3 is 15 residues. The V segment lost 2 bases and the J segment 5 bases; nucleotides outside the gene matches: 2. The CDR3 reads CASSYGAGGTGELFF. The CDR3 DNA reads TGTGCCAGCAGTTACGGAGCGGGAGGGACCGGGGAGCTGTTTTTT.

This clonotype was found a few times. The chain couples TRBV20-1 to TRBJ2-1; 8 bases are a match to TRBD2. CDR1 is DFQATT, CDR2 SNEGSKA, per germline (reference sequence). After removal of 3 bases from V and 13 bases from J, the junction contained 23 bases not matched to a gene. The CDR3 sequence is 17 residues long. The CDR3 DNA follows: TGCAGTGCTAGTGACGCGCCTAGGACTCTCGCGGGGGGCGTCCAGTTCTTC. Protein sequence: CSASDAPRTLAGGVQFF.